These 11 T cell receptor beta chains share one sample of origin, sequenced in a study of blood T cell repertoires in COVID-19. Profiling relied on immunoSEQ multiplex PCR, and the TCRdb table lists in-frame clones only, not all of them. The sample lists approximately 58,000 clones, more than 85% occurring once. Sequencing used peripheral blood. All receptors come from a human donor in a cohort sampled during active COVID-19.

This clone was seen once. V is TRBV4-3 and J is TRBJ2-2, with TRBD1 as a possible D gene (6 bases). Trimming left V 2 bases short and J 8 bases short, with 15 bases between. This CDR3 spans 15 amino acids. Germline V lookup: CDR1 LGHNA, CDR2 YSLEER. CDR3 protein: CASSQTADSLGELFF. The CDR3 DNA sequence: TGCGCCAGCAGCCAAACGGCGGACAGCCTAGGGGAGCTGTTTTTT.

The rearrangement uses TRBV27 and TRBJ2-2, with D perhaps TRBD1 (5 bases). The CDR3 runs to 14 residues. The ends were cut back, 6 bases at V and 1 base at J, with 9 bases in the middle. Germline CDR1 is MNHEY and CDR2 is SMNVEV (reference sequence). CDR3 sequence reads: CASSLDRNTGELFF. The CDR3 DNA follows: TGTGCCAGCAGCCTCGACAGGAACACCGGGGAGCTGTTTTTT.

The genes are TRBV24-1 and TRBJ2-2; possible D gene TRBD1, 5 bases. The CDR3 totals 16 residues. Trimming took 3 bases from V and 6 from J, leaving 16 bases between them. The germline CDR1 and CDR2 sequences are KGHDR and SFDVKD. The CDR3 loop reads CATSDGAWQPSGELFF. The DNA of the CDR3 is TGTGCCACCAGTGATGGGGCCTGGCAGCCCTCCGGGGAGCTGTTTTTT.

The chain links TRBV6-4 to TRBJ2-3; TRBD2 aligns across 8 bases. The germline V gene has CDR1 MRHNA and CDR2 SNTAGT. The CDR3 extends over 13 amino acids. V shed 8 bases, J shed 3 bases, and the junction held 4 bases outside the gene matches. CDR3 in amino acids: CASGASGTDTQYF. DNA of the CDR3: TGTGCCAGCGGGGCTAGCGGGACAGATACGCAGTATTTT.

This chain uses TRBV12-3 or TRBV12-4 with TRBJ2-1; 8 positions match TRBD1. This CDR3 has 12 residues. Germline trimming cut 7 bases from V and 5 bases from J; bases unmatched to any gene: 1. CDR3 in amino acids: CASKDRDNEQFF. The CDR3 DNA reads as TGTGCCAGCAAGGACAGGGACAATGAGCAGTTCTTC.

The chain joins TRBV5-6 to TRBJ1-1; TRBD1 might be the D (6 bases). The germline CDR1 and CDR2 sequences are SGHDT and YYEEEE. The V and J ends lost 3 bases and 1 base respectively, with 10 bases between them. The CDR3 is 14 amino acids. The CDR3 reads CASSSRQANTEAFF. The CDR3 DNA reads as TGTGCCAGCAGCTCGAGACAGGCGAACACTGAAGCTTTCTTT.

The chain has TRBV5-8 and TRBJ2-4; possibly TRBD2 for D (5 bases). Per germline, CDR1 SGHTS and CDR2 YDEGEE. Trimming pared 1 base from V and 3 bases from J, leaving 11 bases between. The CDR3 length is 15 residues. The CDR3: CASSLSGSGKNIQYF. The CDR3 DNA reads as TGTGCCAGCAGCTTGTCGGGGTCCGGCAAAAACATTCAGTACTTC.

This chain connects TRBV28 to TRBJ2-1, with 10 positions matching TRBD2. The CDR3 is 15 amino acids. The V gene end was trimmed by 2 bases and the J gene end by 3 bases; junction bases not matched to a gene: 1. Germline CDR1 reads MDHEN; CDR2 reads SYDVKM. CDR3 sequence: CASSLRTSGYNEQFF. The CDR3 DNA sequence: TGTGCCAGCAGTTTAAGGACTAGCGGCTACAATGAGCAGTTCTTC.

The chain links TRBV20-1 to TRBJ2-1; D might be TRBD2 (5 bases). The length of the CDR3 is 11 residues. Germline values: CDR1 DFQATT, CDR2 SNEGSKA (reference sequence). The V gene lost 4 bases and the J gene lost 6 bases, with 7 bases spanning the gap. CDR3 nucleotides: TGCAGTGCTATGGAGGTCAATGAGCAGTTCTTC. This codes for CSAMEVNEQFF.

The chain carries TRBV4-2 and TRBJ2-1; 9 bases align to TRBD2. Looked up from germline, CDR1 is LGHNA and CDR2 is YNFKEQ. The CDR3 extends over 16 amino acids. J lost 7 bases, V lost 3 bases, and 10 bases had no gene match. CDR3 region: CASSQMTSGSKNEQFF. CDR3 in DNA: TGTGCCAGCAGCCAGATGACTAGCGGAAGTAAAAATGAGCAGTTCTTC.

The V gene is TRBV3-1 (or the pseudogene TRBV3-2), the J gene TRBJ1-6; 7 bases line up with TRBD1. Germline CDR1 LGHDT, CDR2 YNNKEL (reference sequence). The CDR3 length is 18 residues. V shed 4 bases and J 5 bases; nucleotides not matched to a gene: 14. CDR3 protein: CASSPYPTGSKNNSPLHF. CDR3 in DNA: TGTGCCAGCAGCCCCTACCCGACAGGGAGTAAGAATAATTCACCCCTCCACTTT.